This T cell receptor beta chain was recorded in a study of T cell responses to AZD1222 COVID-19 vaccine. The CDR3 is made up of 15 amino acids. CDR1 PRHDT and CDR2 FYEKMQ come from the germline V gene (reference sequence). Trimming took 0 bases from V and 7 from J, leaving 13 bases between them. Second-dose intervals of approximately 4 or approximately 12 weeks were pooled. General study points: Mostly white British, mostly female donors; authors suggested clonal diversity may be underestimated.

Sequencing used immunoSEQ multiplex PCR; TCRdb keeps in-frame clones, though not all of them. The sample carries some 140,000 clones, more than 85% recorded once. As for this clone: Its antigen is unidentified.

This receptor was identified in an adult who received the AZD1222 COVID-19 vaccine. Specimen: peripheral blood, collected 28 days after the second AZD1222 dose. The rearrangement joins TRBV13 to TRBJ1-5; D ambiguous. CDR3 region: CASSLGSGPGQPQHF. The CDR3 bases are TGTGCCAGCAGCTTAGGATCGGGTCCCGGACAGCCCCAGCATTTT.